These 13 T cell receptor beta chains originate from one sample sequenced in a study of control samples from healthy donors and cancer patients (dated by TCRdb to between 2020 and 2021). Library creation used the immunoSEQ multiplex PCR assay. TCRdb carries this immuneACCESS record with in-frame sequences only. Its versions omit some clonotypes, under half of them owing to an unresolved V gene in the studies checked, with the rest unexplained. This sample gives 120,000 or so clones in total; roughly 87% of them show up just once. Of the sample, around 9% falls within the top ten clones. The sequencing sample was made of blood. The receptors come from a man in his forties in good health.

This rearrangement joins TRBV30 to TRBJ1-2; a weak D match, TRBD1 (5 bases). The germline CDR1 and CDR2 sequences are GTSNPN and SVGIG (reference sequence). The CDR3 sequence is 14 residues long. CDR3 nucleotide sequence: TGTGTCTCTCTCCGGGACGCCGATTCGGATGGCTACACCTTC. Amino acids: CVSLRDADSDGYTF. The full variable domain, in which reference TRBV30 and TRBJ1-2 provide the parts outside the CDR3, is SQTIHQWPATLVQPVGSPLSLECTVEGTSNPNLYWYRQAAGRGLQLLFYSVGIGQISSEVPQNLSASRPQDRQFILSSKKLLLSDSGFYLCVSLRDADSDGYTFGSGTRLTVV.

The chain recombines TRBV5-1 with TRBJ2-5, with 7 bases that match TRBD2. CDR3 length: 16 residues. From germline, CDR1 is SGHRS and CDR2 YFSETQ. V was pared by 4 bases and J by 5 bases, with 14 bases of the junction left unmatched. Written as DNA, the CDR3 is TGCGCCAGCAGCCCCAAGCCCGGGACTACGGGGGAGACCCAGTACTTC. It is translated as CASSPKPGTTGETQYF.

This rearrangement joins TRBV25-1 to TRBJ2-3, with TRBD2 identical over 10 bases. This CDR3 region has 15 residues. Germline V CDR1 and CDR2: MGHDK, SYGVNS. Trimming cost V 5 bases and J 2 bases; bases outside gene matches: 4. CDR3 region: CASSNTSGDTDTQYF. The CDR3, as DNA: TGTGCCAGCAGTAACACTAGCGGGGACACAGATACGCAGTATTTT.

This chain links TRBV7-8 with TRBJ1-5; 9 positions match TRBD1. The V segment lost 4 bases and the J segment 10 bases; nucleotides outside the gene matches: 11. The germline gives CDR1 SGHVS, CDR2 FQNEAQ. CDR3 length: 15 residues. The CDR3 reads CASSSSGTGMGPQHF. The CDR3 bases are TGTGCCAGCAGCTCCTCCGGGACAGGGATGGGTCCCCAGCATTTT.

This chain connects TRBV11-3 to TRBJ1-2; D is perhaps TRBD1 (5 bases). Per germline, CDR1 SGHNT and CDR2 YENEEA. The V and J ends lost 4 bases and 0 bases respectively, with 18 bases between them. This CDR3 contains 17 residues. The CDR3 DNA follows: TGTGCCAGCAGCTCCCCCTCGGGGGGATTTTCTAACTATGGCTACACCTTC. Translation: CASSSPSGGFSNYGYTF.

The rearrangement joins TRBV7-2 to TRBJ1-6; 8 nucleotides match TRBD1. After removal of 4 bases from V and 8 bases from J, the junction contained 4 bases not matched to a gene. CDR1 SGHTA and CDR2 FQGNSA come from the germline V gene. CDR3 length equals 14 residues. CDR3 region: CASSSTGADSPLHF. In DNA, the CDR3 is TGTGCCAGCAGCTCGACAGGGGCGGATTCACCCCTCCACTTT.

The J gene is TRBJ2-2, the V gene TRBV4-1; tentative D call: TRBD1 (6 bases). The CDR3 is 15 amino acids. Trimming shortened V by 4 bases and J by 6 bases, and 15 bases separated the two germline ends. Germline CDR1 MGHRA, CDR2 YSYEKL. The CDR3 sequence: CASSRSGQLAGELFF. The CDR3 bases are TGCGCCAGCAGCCGCTCCGGACAGCTCGCCGGGGAGCTGTTTTTT.

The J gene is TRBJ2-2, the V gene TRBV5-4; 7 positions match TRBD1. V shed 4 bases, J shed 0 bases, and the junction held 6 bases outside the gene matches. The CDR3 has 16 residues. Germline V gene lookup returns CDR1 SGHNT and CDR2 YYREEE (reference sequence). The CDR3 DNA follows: TGTGCCAGCAGCCGTTCGGGGACAGCGAACACCGGGGAGCTGTTTTTT. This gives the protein CASSRSGTANTGELFF.

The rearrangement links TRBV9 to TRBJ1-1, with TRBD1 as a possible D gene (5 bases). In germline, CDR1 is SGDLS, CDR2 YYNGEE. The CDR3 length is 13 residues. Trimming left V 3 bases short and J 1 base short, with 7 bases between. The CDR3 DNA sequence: TGTGCCAGCAGCGGCGGGGGGAACACTGAAGCTTTCTTT. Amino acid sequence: CASSGGGNTEAFF. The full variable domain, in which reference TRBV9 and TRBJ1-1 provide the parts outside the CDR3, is DSGVTQTPKHLITATGQRVTLRCSPRSGDLSVYWYQQSLDQGLQFLIQYYNGEERAKGNILERFSAQQFPDLHSELNLSSLELGDSALYFCASSGGGNTEAFFGQGTRLTVV.

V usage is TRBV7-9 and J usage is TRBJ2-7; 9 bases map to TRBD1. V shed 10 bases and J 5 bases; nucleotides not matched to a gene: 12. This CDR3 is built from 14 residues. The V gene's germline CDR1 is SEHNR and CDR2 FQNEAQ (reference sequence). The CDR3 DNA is TGTGCCACCTCCCTTAACAGGGGGCCCGACGAGCAGTACTTC. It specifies CATSLNRGPDEQYF.

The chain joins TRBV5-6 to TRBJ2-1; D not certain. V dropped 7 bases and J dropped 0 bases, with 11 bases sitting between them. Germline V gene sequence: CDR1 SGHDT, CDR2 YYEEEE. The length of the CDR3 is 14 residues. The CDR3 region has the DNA TGTGCCAGCTGTAGCAGAAGCTCCTACAATGAGCAGTTCTTC. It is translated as CASCSRSSYNEQFF. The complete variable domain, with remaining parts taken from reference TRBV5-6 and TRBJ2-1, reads DAGVTQSPTHLIKTRGQQVTLRCSPKSGHDTVSWYQQALGQGPQFIFQYYEEEERQRGNFPDRFSGHQFPNYSSELNVNALLLGDSALYLCASCSRSSYNEQFFGPGTRLTVL.

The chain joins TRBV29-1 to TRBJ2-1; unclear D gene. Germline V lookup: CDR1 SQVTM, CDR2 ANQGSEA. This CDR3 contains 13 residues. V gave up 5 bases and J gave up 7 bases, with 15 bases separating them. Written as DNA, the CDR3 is TGCAGCGTTCTCAGCTACTTTAGGAATGAGCAGTTCTTC. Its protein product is CSVLSYFRNEQFF.

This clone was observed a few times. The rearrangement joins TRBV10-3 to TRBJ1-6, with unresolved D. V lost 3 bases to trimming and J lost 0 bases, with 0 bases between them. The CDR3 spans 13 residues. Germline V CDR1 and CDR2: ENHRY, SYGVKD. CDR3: CAISDSYNSPLHF. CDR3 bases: TGTGCCATCAGTGACTCCTATAATTCACCCCTCCACTTT.